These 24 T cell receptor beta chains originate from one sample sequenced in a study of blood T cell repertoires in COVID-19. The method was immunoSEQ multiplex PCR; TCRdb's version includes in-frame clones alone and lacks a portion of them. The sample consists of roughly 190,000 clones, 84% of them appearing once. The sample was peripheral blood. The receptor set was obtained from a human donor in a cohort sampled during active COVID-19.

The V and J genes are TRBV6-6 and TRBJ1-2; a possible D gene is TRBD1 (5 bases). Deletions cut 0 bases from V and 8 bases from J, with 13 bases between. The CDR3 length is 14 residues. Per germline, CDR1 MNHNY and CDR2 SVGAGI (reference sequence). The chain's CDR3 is CASSYSTGGGGYTF. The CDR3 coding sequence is TGTGCCAGCAGTTACTCGACCGGGGGAGGGGGCTACACCTTC.

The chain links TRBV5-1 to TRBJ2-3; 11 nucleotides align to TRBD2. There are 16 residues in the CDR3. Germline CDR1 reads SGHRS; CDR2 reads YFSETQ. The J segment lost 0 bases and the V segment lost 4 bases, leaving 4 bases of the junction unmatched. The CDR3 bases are TGCGCCAGCAGCCAAAGACTAGCGGGGAGCACAGATACGCAGTATTTT. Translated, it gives CASSQRLAGSTDTQYF.

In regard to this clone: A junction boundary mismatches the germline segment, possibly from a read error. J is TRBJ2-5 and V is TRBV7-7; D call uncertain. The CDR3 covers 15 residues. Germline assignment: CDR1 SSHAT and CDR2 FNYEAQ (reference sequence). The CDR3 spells CASSLVSGSQETQYF. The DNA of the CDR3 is TGTGCTAGCAGCTTAGTAAGTGGCAGTCAAGAGACCCAGTACTTC.

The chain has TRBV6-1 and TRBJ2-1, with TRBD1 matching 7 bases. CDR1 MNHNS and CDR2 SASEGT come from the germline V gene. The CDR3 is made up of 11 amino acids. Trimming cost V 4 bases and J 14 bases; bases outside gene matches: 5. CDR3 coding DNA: TGTGCCAGCAGTGGACAGGGATCGGAGTTCTTC. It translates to CASSGQGSEFF.

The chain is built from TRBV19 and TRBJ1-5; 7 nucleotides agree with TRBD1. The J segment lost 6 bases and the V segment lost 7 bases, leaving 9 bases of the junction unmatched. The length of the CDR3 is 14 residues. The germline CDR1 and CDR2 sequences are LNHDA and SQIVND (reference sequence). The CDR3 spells CASNLRQGSQPQHF. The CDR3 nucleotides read TGTGCCAGTAACCTTCGACAGGGTAGTCAGCCCCAGCATTTT.

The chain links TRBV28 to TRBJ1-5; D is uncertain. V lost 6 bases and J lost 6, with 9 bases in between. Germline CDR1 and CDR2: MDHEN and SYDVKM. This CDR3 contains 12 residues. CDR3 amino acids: CASRGGIQPQHF. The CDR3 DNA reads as TGTGCCAGCAGGGGAGGGATTCAGCCCCAGCATTTT.

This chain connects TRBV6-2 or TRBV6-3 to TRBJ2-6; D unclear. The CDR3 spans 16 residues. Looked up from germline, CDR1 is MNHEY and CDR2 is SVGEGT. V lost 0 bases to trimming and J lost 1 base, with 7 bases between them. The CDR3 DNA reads TGTGCCAGCAGTTACTCGAAACTTTCTGGGGCCAACGTCCTGACTTTC. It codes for CASSYSKLSGANVLTF.

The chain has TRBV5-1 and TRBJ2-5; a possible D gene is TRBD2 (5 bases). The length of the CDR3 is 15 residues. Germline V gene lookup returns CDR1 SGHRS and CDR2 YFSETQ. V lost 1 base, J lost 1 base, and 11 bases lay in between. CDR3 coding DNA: TGCGCCAGCAGCTTGTATGGCAGCGGCCAAGAGACCCAGTACTTC. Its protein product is CASSLYGSGQETQYF.

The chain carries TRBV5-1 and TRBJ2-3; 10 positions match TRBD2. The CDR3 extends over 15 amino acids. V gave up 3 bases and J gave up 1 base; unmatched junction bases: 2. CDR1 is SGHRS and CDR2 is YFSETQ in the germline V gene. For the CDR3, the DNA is TGCGCCAGCAGCTGGACTAGCGGCCGCACAGATACGCAGTATTTT. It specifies CASSWTSGRTDTQYF.

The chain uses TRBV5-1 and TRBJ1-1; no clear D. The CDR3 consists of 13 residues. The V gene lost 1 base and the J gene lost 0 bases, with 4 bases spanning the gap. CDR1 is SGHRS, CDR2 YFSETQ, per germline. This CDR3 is CASSLHLNTEAFF. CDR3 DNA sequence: TGCGCCAGCAGCTTGCACTTGAACACTGAAGCTTTCTTT.

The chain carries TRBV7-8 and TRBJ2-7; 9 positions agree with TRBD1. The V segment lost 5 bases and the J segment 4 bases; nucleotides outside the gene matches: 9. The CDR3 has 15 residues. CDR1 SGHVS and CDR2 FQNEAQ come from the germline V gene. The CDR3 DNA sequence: TGTGCCAGCAGCCCCCGGGACAGGGTGTCGTACGAGCAGTACTTC. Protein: CASSPRDRVSYEQYF.

This CDR3 reads CATSGGLSNEQFF. As DNA, the CDR3 is TGTGCCACCAGCGGGGGGTTGAGTAATGAGCAGTTCTTC. This chain uses TRBV24-1 with TRBJ2-1, with TRBD2 matching 7 bases. From germline, CDR1 is KGHDR and CDR2 SFDVKD. With 7 bases clipped from V and 7 bases from J, the junction kept 6 bases outside the gene matches. This CDR3 region has 13 residues.

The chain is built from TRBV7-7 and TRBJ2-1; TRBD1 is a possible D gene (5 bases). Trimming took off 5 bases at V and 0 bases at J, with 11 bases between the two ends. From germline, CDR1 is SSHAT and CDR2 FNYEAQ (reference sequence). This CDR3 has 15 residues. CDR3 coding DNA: TGTGCCAGCAGCCGTGACAGAAGCTCCTACAATGAGCAGTTCTTC. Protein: CASSRDRSSYNEQFF. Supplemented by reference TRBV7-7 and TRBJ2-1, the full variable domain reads GAGVSQSPRYKVTKRGQDVTLRCDPISSHATLYWYQQALGQGPEFLTYFNYEAQPDKSGLPSDRFSAERPEGSISTLTIQRTEQRDSAMYRCASSRDRSSYNEQFFGPGTRLTVL.

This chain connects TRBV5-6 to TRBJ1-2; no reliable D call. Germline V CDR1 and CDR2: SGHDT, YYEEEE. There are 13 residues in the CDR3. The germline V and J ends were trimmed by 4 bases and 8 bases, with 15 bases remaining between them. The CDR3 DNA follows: TGTGCCAGCAGCCCGCGTCGGGAAGGCGGCTACACCTTC. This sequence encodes CASSPRREGGYTF.

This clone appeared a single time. The CDR3 DNA reads as TGTGCCAGCGGAAGGACTAGCTCTGGGGCCAACGTCCTGACTTTC. It yields the protein CASGRTSSGANVLTF. The V call is TRBV2, the J call TRBJ2-6; 7 bases align to TRBD2. Germline loops: CDR1 SNHLY, CDR2 FYNNEI. Germline trimming cut 8 bases from V and 0 bases from J; bases unmatched to any gene: 4. CDR3 length equals 15 residues.

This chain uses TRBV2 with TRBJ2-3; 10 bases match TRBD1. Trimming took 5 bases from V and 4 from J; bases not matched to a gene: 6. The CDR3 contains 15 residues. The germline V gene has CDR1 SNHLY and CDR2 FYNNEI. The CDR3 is CASSSGTGESDTQYF. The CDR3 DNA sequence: TGTGCCAGCAGTTCCGGGACAGGGGAATCAGATACGCAGTATTTT.

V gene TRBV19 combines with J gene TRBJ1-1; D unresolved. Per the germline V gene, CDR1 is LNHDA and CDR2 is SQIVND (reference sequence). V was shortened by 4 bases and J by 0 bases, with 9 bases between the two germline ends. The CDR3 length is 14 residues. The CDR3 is CASSRIALNTEAFF. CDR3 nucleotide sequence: TGTGCCAGTAGTAGAATAGCGCTGAACACTGAAGCTTTCTTT.

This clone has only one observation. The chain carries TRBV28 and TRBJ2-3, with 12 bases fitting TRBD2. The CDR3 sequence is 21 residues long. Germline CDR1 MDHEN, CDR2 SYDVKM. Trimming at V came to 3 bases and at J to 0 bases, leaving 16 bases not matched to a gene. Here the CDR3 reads CASSFVGASGRAISSTDTQYF. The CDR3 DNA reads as TGTGCCAGCAGTTTCGTGGGGGCTAGCGGGAGGGCAATTTCTAGCACAGATACGCAGTATTTT. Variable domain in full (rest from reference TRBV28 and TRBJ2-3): DVKVTQSSRYLVKRTGEKVFLECVQDMDHENMFWYRQDPGLGLRLIYFSYDVKMKEKGDIPEGYSVSREKKERFSLILESASTNQTSMYLCASSFVGASGRAISSTDTQYFGPGTRLTVL.

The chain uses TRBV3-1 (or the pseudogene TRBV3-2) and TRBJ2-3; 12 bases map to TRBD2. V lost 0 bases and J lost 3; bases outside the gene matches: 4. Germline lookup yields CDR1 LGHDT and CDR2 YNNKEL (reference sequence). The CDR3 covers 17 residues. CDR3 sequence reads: CASSQEVGTSGTDTQYF. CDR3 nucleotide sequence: TGTGCCAGCAGCCAAGAAGTCGGGACTAGCGGGACAGATACGCAGTATTTT.

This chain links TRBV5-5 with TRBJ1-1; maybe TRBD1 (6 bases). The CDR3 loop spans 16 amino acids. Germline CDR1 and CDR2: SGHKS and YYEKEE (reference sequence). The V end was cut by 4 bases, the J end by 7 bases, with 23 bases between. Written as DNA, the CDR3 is TGTGCCAGCAGCCCTAATTTGGGGGTGACAGGCGGTGAAGCTTTCTTT. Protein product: CASSPNLGVTGGEAFF.

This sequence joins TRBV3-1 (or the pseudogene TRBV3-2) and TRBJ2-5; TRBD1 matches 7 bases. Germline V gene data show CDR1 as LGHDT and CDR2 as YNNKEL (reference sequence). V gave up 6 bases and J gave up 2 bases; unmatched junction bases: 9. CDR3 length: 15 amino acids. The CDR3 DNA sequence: TGTGCCAGCAGTCCAACAGGGGTCCCACAAGAGACCCAGTACTTC. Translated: CASSPTGVPQETQYF.

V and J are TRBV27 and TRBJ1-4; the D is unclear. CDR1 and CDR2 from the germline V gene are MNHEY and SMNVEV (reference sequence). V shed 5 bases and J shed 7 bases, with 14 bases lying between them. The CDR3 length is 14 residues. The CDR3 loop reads CASSLNSPVEKLFF. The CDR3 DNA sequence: TGTGCCAGCAGTCTCAACTCCCCGGTTGAAAAACTGTTTTTT.

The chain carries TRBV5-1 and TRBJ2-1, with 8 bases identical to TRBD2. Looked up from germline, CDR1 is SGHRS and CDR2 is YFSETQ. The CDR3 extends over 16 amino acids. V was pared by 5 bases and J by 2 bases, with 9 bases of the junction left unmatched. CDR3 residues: CASRDVAGGAYNEQFF. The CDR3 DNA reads TGCGCCAGCAGGGATGTGGCGGGAGGAGCCTACAATGAGCAGTTCTTC.

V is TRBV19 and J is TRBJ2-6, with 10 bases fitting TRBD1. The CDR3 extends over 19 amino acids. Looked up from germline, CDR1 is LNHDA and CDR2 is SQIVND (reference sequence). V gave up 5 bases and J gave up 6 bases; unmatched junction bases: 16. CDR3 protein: CASSRQGALSPLVANVLTF. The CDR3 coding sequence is TGTGCCAGTAGTCGACAGGGGGCCCTCTCACCTCTGGTGGCCAACGTCCTGACTTTC.